Listed below are T cell receptor beta chains from one sample, sequenced in a study of blood T cell repertoires in COVID-19. Data came from immunoSEQ multiplex PCR; TCRdb stores just in-frame clones and leaves some out. In the table there are 100,000 to 150,000 clones, about four fifths of which are singletons. Sequencing used PBMCs or T cells enriched from blood (not recorded which). These receptors were taken from a woman in her twenties or thirties who had recovered from COVID-19. The CDR3 runs from the conserved cysteine through the conserved F or W. Each record gives: clone size, V gene, J gene, D gene, CDR3 protein, CDR3 DNA. D genes are given only for firm matches. Size is omitted from some rows. Given values are once, few, many or a class for expanded clones.

clone_size: NA
v_call: TRBV11-2
j_call: TRBJ1-3
d_call: NA
cdr3_aa: CASSLWAGNTIYF
cdr3_nt: TGTGCCAGCAGCTTGTGGGCGGGAAACACCATATATTTT

clone_size: NA
v_call: TRBV28
j_call: TRBJ2-7
d_call: NA
cdr3_aa: CASSLEYEQYF
cdr3_nt: TGTGCCAGCAGCCTCGAGTACGAGCAGTACTTC

clone_size: NA
v_call: TRBV27
j_call: TRBJ1-5
d_call: NA
cdr3_aa: CASSSNIGVYSNQPQHF
cdr3_nt: TGTGCCAGCAGTTCCAACATAGGAGTCTATAGCAATCAGCCCCAGCATTTT

clone_size: NA
v_call: TRBV12-3/TRBV12-4
j_call: TRBJ1-2
d_call: NA
cdr3_aa: CASSETNYGYTF
cdr3_nt: TGTGCCAGCAGCGAGACAAATTATGGCTACACCTTC

clone_size: NA
v_call: TRBV5-1
j_call: TRBJ1-1
d_call: NA
cdr3_aa: CASSWSGDKNTEAFF
cdr3_nt: TGCGCCAGCAGCTGGTCAGGGGACAAGAACACTGAAGCTTTCTTT

clone_size: few
v_call: TRBV30
j_call: TRBJ2-7
d_call: NA
cdr3_aa: CACEKRQLSYEQYF
cdr3_nt: TGTGCCTGCGAGAAGCGTCAGCTCTCCTACGAGCAGTACTTC

clone_size: NA
v_call: TRBV27
j_call: TRBJ1-2
d_call: NA
cdr3_aa: CASSLQGFLFGYTF
cdr3_nt: TGTGCCAGCAGTTTACAGGGGTTTTTGTTTGGCTACACCTTC

clone_size: NA
v_call: TRBV29-1
j_call: TRBJ1-2
d_call: NA
cdr3_aa: CSVEEERVNHYGYTF
cdr3_nt: TGCAGCGTTGAAGAAGAGAGGGTCAACCACTATGGCTACACCTTC

clone_size: NA
v_call: TRBV2
j_call: TRBJ2-7
d_call: NA
cdr3_aa: CASRPLGPQSSYEQYF
cdr3_nt: TGTGCCAGCAGGCCGCTAGGCCCCCAGAGCTCCTACGAGCAGTACTTC

clone_size: NA
v_call: TRBV4-2
j_call: TRBJ2-4
d_call: NA
cdr3_aa: CASSQGLSLKAKNIQYF
cdr3_nt: TGTGCCAGCAGCCAAGGACTCTCCCTTAAAGCCAAAAACATTCAGTACTTC

clone_size: NA
v_call: TRBV7-2
j_call: TRBJ1-5
d_call: TRBD1
cdr3_aa: CASSAQPTGVGKQPQHF
cdr3_nt: TGTGCCAGCAGCGCCCAACCGACAGGGGTCGGAAAACAGCCCCAGCATTTT

clone_size: NA
v_call: TRBV4-3
j_call: TRBJ1-2
d_call: NA
cdr3_aa: CASSQVASRGYTF
cdr3_nt: TGCGCCAGCAGCCAAGTAGCCTCTCGCGGCTACACCTTC

clone_size: NA
v_call: TRBV2
j_call: TRBJ2-1
d_call: NA
cdr3_aa: CASIGDEQFF
cdr3_nt: TGTGCCAGCATCGGAGATGAGCAGTTCTTC

clone_size: NA
v_call: TRBV5-4
j_call: TRBJ2-1
d_call: TRBD1
cdr3_aa: CASSSRTGYNEQFF
cdr3_nt: TGTGCCAGCAGCTCCCGGACAGGTTACAATGAGCAGTTCTTC

clone_size: NA
v_call: TRBV11-1
j_call: TRBJ1-4
d_call: TRBD1
cdr3_aa: CASSLQGATNEKLFF
cdr3_nt: TGTGCCAGCAGCTTACAGGGGGCAACTAATGAAAAACTGTTTTTT

clone_size: NA
v_call: TRBV7-6
j_call: TRBJ2-7
d_call: TRBD1
cdr3_aa: CASSLDQGAEQYF
cdr3_nt: TGTGCCAGCAGCTTAGATCAGGGGGCCGAGCAGTACTTC

clone_size: once
v_call: TRBV19
j_call: TRBJ1-1
d_call: TRBD1
cdr3_aa: CASSVSGQGKARAFF
cdr3_nt: TGTGCCAGTAGTGTCTCGGGACAGGGTAAGGCAAGAGCTTTCTTT

clone_size: few
v_call: TRBV6-4
j_call: TRBJ1-1
d_call: NA
cdr3_aa: CASSDRDSNTEAFF
cdr3_nt: TGTGCCAGCAGTGACAGAGACAGCAACACTGAAGCTTTCTTT

clone_size: NA
v_call: TRBV15
j_call: TRBJ2-1
d_call: NA
cdr3_aa: CATSRGGTQDNEQFF
cdr3_nt: TGTGCCACCAGCAGAGGCGGGACCCAGGACAATGAGCAGTTCTTC

clone_size: many
v_call: TRBV7-9
j_call: TRBJ2-2
d_call: NA
cdr3_aa: CASSLTGSQRVGELFF
cdr3_nt: TGTGCCAGCAGCCTAACCGGGTCCCAGCGCGTCGGGGAGCTGTTTTTT

clone_size: NA
v_call: TRBV4-3
j_call: TRBJ2-2
d_call: TRBD1
cdr3_aa: CASSQGGRGPYTGELFF
cdr3_nt: TGCGCCAGCAGCCAAGGCGGCAGGGGGCCTTACACCGGGGAGCTGTTTTTT

clone_size: NA
v_call: TRBV11-2
j_call: TRBJ2-4
d_call: NA
cdr3_aa: CASRQVAKNIQYF
cdr3_nt: TGTGCCAGCAGACAGGTAGCCAAAAACATTCAGTACTTC

clone_size: NA
v_call: TRBV24-1
j_call: TRBJ2-3
d_call: TRBD1
cdr3_aa: CATRSTGQGADTQYF
cdr3_nt: TGTGCCACCAGATCGACCGGACAGGGGGCAGATACGCAGTATTTT

clone_size: NA
v_call: TRBV7-2
j_call: TRBJ2-7
d_call: TRBD2
cdr3_aa: CASSSAGLAGRVEQYF
cdr3_nt: TGTGCCAGCAGCTCAGCTGGACTAGCGGGAAGGGTCGAGCAGTACTTC

clone_size: NA
v_call: TRBV28
j_call: TRBJ2-5
d_call: TRBD1
cdr3_aa: CASSLRPRTGYKTQYF
cdr3_nt: TGTGCCAGCAGTTTACGTCCCCGGACAGGGTACAAGACCCAGTACTTC

clone_size: NA
v_call: TRBV7-3
j_call: TRBJ2-6
d_call: TRBD1
cdr3_aa: CASSPRQGVSGANVLTF
cdr3_nt: TGTGCCAGCAGCCCTAGACAGGGCGTTAGTGGGGCCAACGTCCTGACTTTC

clone_size: NA
v_call: TRBV4-3
j_call: TRBJ1-5
d_call: NA
cdr3_aa: CASSQDRGFYNQPQHF
cdr3_nt: TGCGCCAGCAGCCAAGATCGGGGGTTTTACAATCAGCCCCAGCATTTT

clone_size: NA
v_call: TRBV27
j_call: TRBJ2-2
d_call: TRBD2
cdr3_aa: CASSLPPGGVGLNTGELFF
cdr3_nt: TGTGCCAGCAGTTTACCCCCGGGGGGGGTAGGCCTTAACACCGGGGAGCTGTTTTTT

clone_size: NA
v_call: TRBV27
j_call: TRBJ1-6
d_call: NA
cdr3_aa: CASSLWKGKSSYNSPLHF
cdr3_nt: TGTGCCAGCAGTTTATGGAAGGGGAAGAGCTCCTATAATTCACCCCTCCACTTT

clone_size: NA
v_call: TRBV7-8
j_call: TRBJ1-2
d_call: NA
cdr3_aa: CASSHALRTTTNYGYTF
cdr3_nt: TGTGCCAGCAGCCACGCTCTTAGGACAACTACTAACTATGGCTACACCTTC

clone_size: NA
v_call: TRBV19
j_call: TRBJ1-2
d_call: NA
cdr3_aa: CASSYRQSGIGYTF
cdr3_nt: TGTGCCAGTAGTTATCGTCAATCAGGGATTGGCTACACCTTC

clone_size: NA
v_call: TRBV14
j_call: TRBJ2-3
d_call: TRBD2
cdr3_aa: CASSPTLAGGPDTQYF
cdr3_nt: TGTGCCAGCAGCCCAACTCTAGCGGGAGGGCCGGATACGCAGTATTTT

clone_size: NA
v_call: TRBV21-1
j_call: TRBJ2-7
d_call: NA
cdr3_aa: CASSKIGTKGRYEQYF
cdr3_nt: TGTGCCAGCAGCAAAATAGGGACAAAGGGACGCTACGAGCAGTACTTC

clone_size: NA
v_call: TRBV30
j_call: TRBJ2-3
d_call: TRBD2
cdr3_aa: CAWSVRRGRRYSIDTQYF
cdr3_nt: TGTGCCTGGAGTGTACGTCGCGGGAGGAGGTACTCGATAGATACGCAGTATTTT

clone_size: NA
v_call: TRBV5-1
j_call: TRBJ2-6
d_call: NA
cdr3_aa: CASSLRVISASSGANVLTF
cdr3_nt: TGCGCCAGCAGCTTGCGAGTTATAAGCGCGAGCTCTGGGGCCAACGTCCTGACTTTC

clone_size: NA
v_call: TRBV28
j_call: TRBJ2-3
d_call: NA
cdr3_aa: CASMYTGFGDTQYF
cdr3_nt: TGTGCCAGCATGTACACAGGTTTCGGAGATACGCAGTATTTT

clone_size: NA
v_call: TRBV19
j_call: TRBJ1-1
d_call: TRBD1
cdr3_aa: CASSIRGTFNTEAFF
cdr3_nt: TGTGCCAGTAGTATCAGGGGGACCTTTAACACTGAAGCTTTCTTT

clone_size: NA
v_call: TRBV14
j_call: TRBJ2-2
d_call: TRBD2
cdr3_aa: CASSRHPGLVLGGELFF
cdr3_nt: TGTGCCAGCAGCCGTCACCCGGGACTAGTTTTAGGCGGGGAGCTGTTTTTT

clone_size: NA
v_call: TRBV7-9
j_call: TRBJ2-7
d_call: TRBD2
cdr3_aa: CASSLEAGGSEQYF
cdr3_nt: TGTGCCAGCAGCTTGGAAGCGGGAGGGAGTGAGCAGTACTTC

clone_size: NA
v_call: TRBV27
j_call: TRBJ1-1
d_call: NA
cdr3_aa: CASSSYTEAFF
cdr3_nt: TGTGCCAGCAGTTCCTACACTGAAGCTTTCTTT

clone_size: NA
v_call: TRBV5-1
j_call: TRBJ2-1
d_call: TRBD1
cdr3_aa: CASSLNDRVSYNEQFF
cdr3_nt: TGCGCCAGCAGCTTGAATGACAGGGTGTCCTACAATGAGCAGTTCTTC

clone_size: NA
v_call: TRBV4-1
j_call: TRBJ1-6
d_call: NA
cdr3_aa: CASSQLPAGRLHF
cdr3_nt: TGCGCCAGCAGCCAACTCCCTGCGGGACGGCTCCACTTT

clone_size: NA
v_call: TRBV10-2
j_call: TRBJ1-3
d_call: NA
cdr3_aa: CASSEGPRFRSGNTIYF
cdr3_nt: TGCGCCAGCAGTGAGGGGCCCAGGTTCCGCTCTGGAAACACCATATATTTT

clone_size: few
v_call: TRBV28
j_call: TRBJ2-7
d_call: NA
cdr3_aa: CASSFTYEQYF
cdr3_nt: TGTGCCAGCAGTTTCACCTACGAGCAGTACTTC